A single sample is the source of the 24 T cell receptor beta chains below, sequenced in a study of T cell clonotyping in hematopoietic cell transplantation. The table came from immunoSEQ multiplex PCR; TCRdb's copy has only in-frame clones and leaves some out. The repertoire holds more than 9,500 clones, with 80% to 95% as singletons. Sequencing used peripheral blood mononuclear cells. All receptors derive from a woman aged 45 to 65 in good health. Some clones in this sample may be carry-over from other donors' samples.

The V and J genes are TRBV28 and TRBJ1-2; maybe TRBD1 (6 bases). The CDR3 covers 13 residues. Germline CDR1 is MDHEN and CDR2 is SYDVKM. Trimming removed 3 bases at V and 6 bases at J, with 11 bases between. In DNA, the CDR3 is TGTGCCAGCAGTTTCGGCAGGGGAGATGGCTACACCTTC. This encodes CASSFGRGDGYTF.

The rearrangement links TRBV7-3 to TRBJ1-1, with 7 bases matching TRBD1. This CDR3 has 13 residues. The junction had 1 base not matched to a gene; V was cut back by 5 bases and J by 1 base. Looked up from germline, CDR1 is SGHTA and CDR2 is FQGTGA. The CDR3 DNA reads as TGTGCCAGCAGCCGGGACAGGAACACTGAAGCTTTCTTT. Translating it yields CASSRDRNTEAFF. Drawing the rest from reference TRBV7-3 and TRBJ1-1, the complete variable domain is GAGVSQTPSNKVTEKGKYVELRCDPISGHTALYWYRQSLGQGPEFLIYFQGTGAADDSGLPNDRFFAVRPEGSVSTLKIQRTERGDSAVYLCASSRDRNTEAFFGQGTRLTVV.

CDR3 sequence: CASTPRGDRNEQYF. The DNA for the CDR3 is TGTGCCAGCACCCCGCGGGGGGACCGCAACGAGCAGTACTTC. This rearrangement joins TRBV6-5 to TRBJ2-7; 8 bases fit TRBD2. Looked up from germline, CDR1 is MNHEY and CDR2 is SVGAGI. V lost 7 bases to trimming and J lost 5 bases; unmatched junction nucleotides: 10. The CDR3 covers 14 residues.

The chain uses TRBV29-1 and TRBJ1-4; D might be TRBD1 (6 bases). CDR1 is SQVTM and CDR2 is ANQGSEA in the germline V gene. V was pared by 3 bases and J by 6 bases, with 17 bases between. The CDR3 length is 15 residues. CDR3 coding DNA: TGCAGCGTTGATACCTACAGGGAGTTTGATGAAAAACTGTTTTTT. Translated, it gives CSVDTYREFDEKLFF.

The rearrangement uses TRBV7-8 and TRBJ2-1; D may match TRBD1 or TRBD2 (6 bases each). Trimming shortened V by 2 bases and J by 6 bases, and 17 bases separated the two germline ends. CDR3 size: 16 residues. CDR1 is SGHVS, CDR2 FQNEAQ, per germline. The CDR3 is CASSLRGDFRTNEQFF. The CDR3 nucleotides read TGTGCCAGCAGCTTAAGGGGGGACTTTAGGACCAATGAGCAGTTCTTC. Full variable domain (rest looked up from reference TRBV7-8 and TRBJ2-1): GAGVSQSPRYKVAKRGQDVALRCDPISGHVSLFWYQQALGQGPEFLTYFQNEAQLDKSGLPSDRFFAERPEGSVSTLKIQRTQQEDSAVYLCASSLRGDFRTNEQFFGPGTRLTVL.

The rearrangement uses TRBV7-9 and TRBJ2-3; the match to TRBD2 covers 15 bases. V was clipped by 5 bases and J by 7 bases; unmatched bases: 10. CDR3 length: 17 residues. Germline V gene data show CDR1 as SEHNR and CDR2 as FQNEAQ (reference sequence). The CDR3 sequence: CASSRETGLAGGNTQYF. Written as DNA, the CDR3 is TGTGCCAGCAGCCGAGAGACCGGACTAGCGGGGGGGAATACGCAGTATTTT.

V usage is TRBV29-1 and J usage is TRBJ2-7, with D perhaps TRBD2 (5 bases). The CDR3 runs to 12 residues. CDR1 is SQVTM, CDR2 ANQGSEA, per germline. Trimming cost V 4 bases and J 4 bases, with 11 bases left between them. CDR3 nucleotides: TGCAGCGTTGTAGTTGAGGGTTACGAGCAGTACTTC. It translates to CSVVVEGYEQYF.

The rearrangement joins TRBV7-9 to TRBJ2-7; the D is unclear. Germline V gene lookup returns CDR1 SEHNR and CDR2 FQNEAQ (reference sequence). The ends were cut back, 5 bases at V and 0 bases at J, with 11 bases in the middle. This CDR3 is 14 amino acids long. The DNA of the CDR3 is TGTGCCAGCAGCAGAGATAAGAGCTCCTACGAGCAGTACTTC. Amino acids: CASSRDKSSYEQYF.

The V call is TRBV11-2, the J call TRBJ2-1; D gene unclear. Germline V gene data show CDR1 as SGHAT and CDR2 as FQNNGV. The CDR3 runs to 11 residues. V shed 5 bases and J shed 4 bases, with 3 bases lying between them. The DNA for the CDR3 is TGTGCCAGCAGCGTATACAATGAGCAGTTCTTC. As protein: CASSVYNEQFF.

A remark on this clone: Sequence at one end of the junction differs from germline and may be a read error. The chain carries TRBV7-7 and TRBJ2-5; 9 bases map to TRBD1. The CDR3 length is 15 residues. Per the germline V gene, CDR1 is SSHAT and CDR2 is FNYEAQ (reference sequence). CDR3 nucleotides: TGTGCTAGCAGTCAGGGACAGGGAGGAGGAGAGACCCAGTACTTC. Its protein is CASSQGQGGGETQYF.

The V gene is TRBV19, the J gene TRBJ1-2; tentatively, D is TRBD1 (6 bases). The CDR3 consists of 13 residues. The V end lost 3 bases, the J end lost 7 bases, and 12 bases lay between the germline ends. Germline V gives CDR1 LNHDA, CDR2 SQIVND (reference sequence). For the CDR3, the DNA is TGTGCCAGTAGTATGTCAGGGGTTACTGGCTACACCTTC. This encodes CASSMSGVTGYTF.

The chain uses TRBV5-6 and TRBJ1-5; D perhaps matches TRBD1 (6 bases). The CDR3 spans 15 residues. The germline CDR1 and CDR2 sequences are SGHDT and YYEEEE. The germline V and J ends were trimmed by 3 bases and 1 base, with 11 bases remaining between them. The CDR3 nucleotides read TGTGCCAGCAGCTCCAGGGGTTCGAGCAATCAGCCCCAGCATTTT. This sequence encodes CASSSRGSSNQPQHF.

The genes are TRBV5-1 and TRBJ2-7; D possibly corresponds to TRBD1 (5 bases). Germline V lookup: CDR1 SGHRS, CDR2 YFSETQ. Deletions cut 0 bases from V and 5 bases from J, with 15 bases between. There are 15 residues in the CDR3. The CDR3 nucleotides are TGCGCCAGCAGCTTGGCAGCAGGGTTTTTCGACGAGCAGTACTTC. This codes for CASSLAAGFFDEQYF.

The V gene is TRBV10-3, the J gene TRBJ2-1; D gene ambiguous. Germline assignment: CDR1 ENHRY and CDR2 SYGVKD. CDR3 length equals 12 residues. The V end lost 0 bases, the J end lost 3 bases, and 0 bases lay between the germline ends. CDR3: CAISESYNEQFF. The CDR3 nucleotides read TGTGCCATCAGTGAGTCCTACAATGAGCAGTTCTTC.

The chain couples TRBV5-1 to TRBJ2-2; a possible D gene is TRBD2 (5 bases). V lost 3 bases and J 6 bases, leaving 27 bases between the germline ends. This CDR3 is built from 19 residues. Germline V gene sequence: CDR1 SGHRS, CDR2 YFSETQ. The CDR3 spells CASSWSSSTTRGRAGELFF. CDR3 nucleotide sequence: TGCGCCAGCAGCTGGTCTTCCTCTACTACTAGAGGTCGGGCCGGGGAGCTGTTTTTT.

This clone appeared once. The V call is TRBV6-6, the J call TRBJ1-2; the match to TRBD1 covers 10 bases. The CDR3 consists of 16 residues. CDR1 is MNHNY, CDR2 SVGAGI, per germline (reference sequence). Unmatched junction bases numbered 10, after V lost 5 bases and J lost 4 bases. CDR3 sequence reads: CASSPPGQGGSYGYTF. The CDR3 DNA reads as TGTGCCAGCAGTCCTCCTGGACAGGGGGGAAGCTATGGCTACACCTTC.

The chain couples TRBV11-3 to TRBJ2-1; 9 nucleotides match TRBD2. Germline V gene data show CDR1 as SGHNT and CDR2 as YENEEA. The CDR3 sequence is 14 residues long. With 4 bases clipped from V and 6 bases from J, the junction kept 4 bases outside the gene matches. CDR3 in DNA: TGTGCCAGCAGCTCGGGACTAGCTAGCAATGAGCAGTTCTTC. This codes for CASSSGLASNEQFF.

The chain carries TRBV19 and TRBJ1-1, with D possibly matching TRBD1 (5 bases). CDR1 LNHDA and CDR2 SQIVND come from the germline V gene (reference sequence). The CDR3 has 15 residues. With 7 bases removed from V and 0 bases from J, the gap between germline ends came to 15 bases. The DNA of the CDR3 is TGTGCCAGTACCCATGGGAGGGGCTTGAACACTGAAGCTTTCTTT. Protein product: CASTHGRGLNTEAFF.

The chain uses TRBV7-8 and TRBJ2-7; D gene ambiguous. The V and J ends lost 4 bases and 0 bases respectively, with 4 bases between them. Germline V lookup: CDR1 SGHVS, CDR2 FQNEAQ. There are 12 residues in the CDR3. The CDR3 nucleotides read TGTGCCAGCAGCTGGGACTCCTACGAGCAGTACTTC. Protein sequence: CASSWDSYEQYF.

The chain links TRBV29-1 to TRBJ1-2, with D unresolved. The CDR3 is made up of 12 amino acids. Trimming took off 7 bases at V and 4 bases at J, with 13 bases between the two ends. The germline V gene has CDR1 SQVTM and CDR2 ANQGSEA. The CDR3 region has the DNA TGCAGCGGGGTCGGATCGGGCTATGGCTACACCTTC. Its translation: CSGVGSGYGYTF. The variable domain in full, with the rest retrieved from reference TRBV29-1 and TRBJ1-2, is SAVISQKPSRDICQRGTSLTIQCQVDSQVTMMFWYRQQPGQSLTLIATANQGSEATYESGFVIDKFPISRPNLTFSTLTVSNMSPEDSSIYLCSGVGSGYGYTFGSGTRLTVV.

This clone was found once. The chain carries TRBV6-5 and TRBJ1-4; no reliable D call. Germline CDR1 is MNHEY and CDR2 is SVGAGI. The CDR3 extends over 16 amino acids. V lost 4 bases and J 5 bases, leaving 17 bases between the germline ends. CDR3 sequence reads: CASSSRTGAANEKLFF. CDR3 bases: TGTGCCAGCAGTTCCCGGACGGGAGCCGCGAATGAAAAACTGTTTTTT.

V gene TRBV19 combines with J gene TRBJ2-7; D might be TRBD1 (5 bases). CDR1 and CDR2 (germline): LNHDA, SQIVND (reference sequence). Trimming cost V 4 bases and J 3 bases, with 13 bases left between them. This CDR3 contains 14 residues. The CDR3 region is CASSTGHLDYEQYF. DNA of the CDR3: TGTGCCAGTAGTACCGGACACCTGGACTACGAGCAGTACTTC.

This clone appeared once. This chain uses TRBV9 with TRBJ2-7; a weak D match, TRBD2 (5 bases). CDR1 and CDR2 from the germline V gene are SGDLS and YYNGEE. The CDR3 runs 14 residues. Trimming pared 3 bases from V and 2 bases from J, leaving 12 bases between. CDR3 sequence reads: CASSARDLTYEQYF. As DNA, the CDR3 is TGTGCCAGCAGCGCCCGGGATTTAACCTACGAGCAGTACTTC.

V usage is TRBV6-5 and J usage is TRBJ2-2; D not resolved. Germline V gene sequence: CDR1 MNHEY, CDR2 SVGAGI. The CDR3 spans 15 residues. The V end lost 7 bases, the J end lost 2 bases, and 14 bases lay between the germline ends. CDR3 region: CASKRLQPNTGELFF. CDR3 nucleotides: TGTGCCAGCAAAAGGCTACAGCCAAACACCGGGGAGCTGTTTTTT.